A selection of T cell receptor beta chains follows, all from one sample in a study of T cell repertoires in cytomegalovirus infection. TCRdb re-called the reads through MiXCR, storing one row per CDR3 protein. The sample records 450,000 to 550,000 distinct CDR3 sequences, approximately 40% being singletons. Antigen specificity for these receptors is unknown. The sample here was cultured PBMCs, taken from culture after CMV antigen stimulation. These receptors were obtained from a human donor in good health (CMV status not recorded). Some clones in this sample may be carry-over from other donors' samples. CDR3s include the opening cysteine and the closing phenylalanine or tryptophan. D genes are given only for firm matches. Clone size is stated in some rows and not others, as once, few, many or a class when expanded.

V gene,J gene,D gene,clone size,CDR3 protein,CDR3 DNA
TRBV29-1,TRBJ1-4,NA,few,CSVDTGFREKLFF,TGCAGCGTCGACACAGGGTTTCGTGAAAAACTGTTTTTT
TRBV25-1,TRBJ2-5,NA,once,CASSDLGEAATQYF,TGTGCCAGCAGTGATCTAGGGGAAGCGGCGACCCAGTACTTC
TRBV7-9,TRBJ2-3,TRBD2,NA,CASSFTSGRSHTQYF,TGTGCCAGCAGCTTCACTAGCGGGAGATCGCATACGCAGTATTTT
TRBV5-8,TRBJ1-2,NA,NA,CASSLEAGRSGYTF,TGTGCCAGCAGCTTGGAGGCAGGTCGGAGTGGCTACACCTTC
TRBV7-2,TRBJ1-1,NA,few,CASSRLGYTEAFF,TGTGCCAGCAGCCGCTTAGGGTACACTGAAGCTTTCTTT
TRBV7-6,TRBJ1-6,NA,few,CASSPRGEKYNSPLHF,TGTGCCAGCAGCCCCAGAGGAGAAAAATATAATTCACCCCTCCACTTT
TRBV2,TRBJ2-5,TRBD2,many,CASTGLAQETQYF,TGTGCCAGCACCGGACTAGCCCAAGAGACCCAGTACTTC
TRBV18,TRBJ1-4,NA,NA,CASSPGEVGEKLFF,TGTGCCAGCTCACCAGGAGAGGTGGGCGAAAAACTGTTTTTT
TRBV12-3/TRBV12-4,TRBJ1-5,TRBD1,NA,CASSLAGQGHQPQHF,TGTGCCAGCAGTTTAGCAGGACAGGGTCACCAGCCCCAGCATTTT
TRBV7-2,TRBJ2-7,NA,few,CASSLLGAHEQYF,TGTGCCAGCAGCTTATTAGGGGCACACGAGCAGTACTTC
TRBV7-8,TRBJ2-7,NA,NA,CASSLGRADYEQYF,TGTGCCAGCAGCTTAGGGCGGGCGGACTACGAGCAGTACTTC
TRBV20-1,TRBJ2-2,TRBD1,NA,CSASTGGASGELFF,TGCAGTGCTAGTACAGGGGGCGCGTCCGGGGAGCTGTTTTTT
TRBV4-3,TRBJ2-1,NA,few,CASSQVGVDNEQFF,TGCGCCAGCAGCCAAGTAGGGGTGGACAATGAGCAGTTCTTC
TRBV7-2,TRBJ2-1,NA,NA,CASSMGPLLEQFF,TGTGCCAGCAGCATGGGTCCCCTACTTGAGCAGTTCTTC
TRBV2,TRBJ2-3,NA,few,CASSERGSTDTQYF,TGTGCCAGCAGTGAGCGGGGAAGTACAGATACGCAGTATTTT
TRBV7-2,TRBJ2-1,NA,NA,CASSLTRLKRHNEQFF,TGTGCCAGCAGCTTGACGAGGCTAAAGCGTCACAATGAGCAGTTCTTC